This T cell receptor beta chain originates from a study of cytomegalovirus exposure and HLA in healthy donors. Study-level results: Across donors, most TCRs were seen rarely, yet some public ones were widespread.

V was trimmed by 3 bases and J by 2 bases, leaving 20 bases between them. The CDR3 spans 17 residues. CDR1 is SEHNR and CDR2 is FQNEAQ in the germline V gene (reference sequence). As concerns this clone: Its antigen is undetermined.

Using immunoSEQ multiplex PCR, the repertoire was profiled, and TCRdb retains in-frame clones only, with some absent. The table includes more than 300,000 clones, roughly 89% detected once. This chain joins TRBV7-9 and TRBJ2-7; D gene ambiguous. This sequence originates from a woman in her late teens or twenties in good health and CMV-seronegative. What was sequenced was PBMCs. The DNA of the CDR3 is TGTGCCAGCAGCTTCCGGCCCATACTATCATCTCCCTACGAGCAGTACTTC. It yields the protein CASSFRPILSSPYEQYF.